The rows below give T cell receptor beta chains drawn from one sample of a study of CD8+CD57+ T cells in acquired aplastic anemia. TCRdb reanalysed the reads using MiXCR and keeps one entry per CDR3 protein. In the table there are hundreds of thousands of distinct CDR3 sequences, about a third of which are singletons. Sequencing input: sorted CD4+, CD8+, or CD8+CD57+ T cells (not recorded which) from PBMCs. Source of these receptors: a human donor with aplastic anemia. The CDR3 runs from the conserved cysteine through the conserved F or W. The order of the fields is J gene, clone size, V gene, D gene, CDR3 DNA, CDR3 protein. D genes are given only for firm matches. Size tells how often a clone was seen (once, few, many) or the class of an expanded clone, and some rows leave it out.

j_gene: TRBJ1-2
abundance: few
v_gene: TRBV7-3
d_gene: -
CDR3nt: TGTGCCAGCAGCTTAACCTCCGGGTTGGAAAACTATGGCTACACCTTC
CDR3aa: CASSLTSGLENYGYTF

j_gene: TRBJ2-3
abundance: -
v_gene: TRBV5-1
d_gene: TRBD1
CDR3nt: TGCGCCAGCAGCGTAGGACAGGGGGCTGCAGATACGCAGTATTTT
CDR3aa: CASSVGQGAADTQYF

j_gene: TRBJ1-5
abundance: many
v_gene: TRBV6-5
d_gene: -
CDR3nt: TGTGCCAGCAGTTACGGTGGGAATAGCAATCAGCCCCAGCATTTT
CDR3aa: CASSYGGNSNQPQHF

j_gene: TRBJ2-7
abundance: many
v_gene: TRBV11-2
d_gene: -
CDR3nt: TGTGCCAGCAGCTTAGATCTCAGGGGCGAGCAGTACTTC
CDR3aa: CASSLDLRGEQYF

j_gene: TRBJ2-7
abundance: many
v_gene: TRBV10-3
d_gene: TRBD2
CDR3nt: TGTGCCATCAGTGGTACTAGCGGGAACCACGAGCAGTACTTC
CDR3aa: CAISGTSGNHEQYF

j_gene: TRBJ2-7
abundance: -
v_gene: TRBV5-1
d_gene: TRBD1
CDR3nt: TGCGCCAGCAGCTTGGAGCACAGGGGGACCTACGAGCAGTACTTC
CDR3aa: CASSLEHRGTYEQYF

j_gene: TRBJ2-1
abundance: few
v_gene: TRBV5-5
d_gene: TRBD1
CDR3nt: TGTGCCAGCAGCCCAGGGGGCCTAGCGCGCCACAATGAGCAGTTCTTC
CDR3aa: CASSPGGLARHNEQFF

j_gene: TRBJ2-5
abundance: few
v_gene: TRBV28
d_gene: TRBD1
CDR3nt: TGTGCCAGCAGTTCTCCTTGGGACAGGGGAAAAGAGACCCAGTACTTC
CDR3aa: CASSSPWDRGKETQYF

j_gene: TRBJ1-6
abundance: -
v_gene: TRBV30
d_gene: TRBD1
CDR3nt: TGTGCCTGGAGTGGGGCAGGGGGTAATTATAATTCACCCCTCCACTTT
CDR3aa: CAWSGAGGNYNSPLHF

j_gene: TRBJ2-7
abundance: -
v_gene: TRBV9
d_gene: -
CDR3nt: TGTGCCAGCAGCGTAGCGTTGACACTCAGGGACGCCGAGCAGTACTTC
CDR3aa: CASSVALTLRDAEQYF

j_gene: TRBJ1-2
abundance: many
v_gene: TRBV15
d_gene: -
CDR3nt: TGTGCCACCAGCAGAGATATGGGTCTTCTGGGCGGCTACACCTTC
CDR3aa: CATSRDMGLLGGYTF

j_gene: TRBJ1-1
abundance: -
v_gene: TRBV10-3
d_gene: -
CDR3nt: TGTGCCATCAGCATTGACAGGCTGGATGAAGCTTTCTTT
CDR3aa: CAISIDRLDEAFF

j_gene: TRBJ1-6
abundance: -
v_gene: TRBV7-3
d_gene: -
CDR3nt: TGTGCCAGCAACGATAGCGGGCCCCTCCACTTT
CDR3aa: CASNDSGPLHF

j_gene: TRBJ2-7
abundance: -
v_gene: TRBV7-9
d_gene: -
CDR3nt: TGTGCCAGCAGCTTAAGCGACAGGTTATCAGGCGAGCAGTACTTC
CDR3aa: CASSLSDRLSGEQYF

j_gene: TRBJ1-2
abundance: -
v_gene: TRBV15
d_gene: -
CDR3nt: TGTGCCACCAGCAGAGACAGGGGTCGAGGCTACACCTTC
CDR3aa: CATSRDRGRGYTF

j_gene: TRBJ2-3
abundance: -
v_gene: TRBV20-1
d_gene: -
CDR3nt: TGCAGTGCTAGTCCGGGGTGGACAGATACGCAGTATTTT
CDR3aa: CSASPGWTDTQYF

j_gene: TRBJ1-3
abundance: few
v_gene: TRBV6-2/TRBV6-3
d_gene: -
CDR3nt: TGTGCCAGCAGTTGGGTGGAAACCGTCTCTGGAAACACCATATATTTT
CDR3aa: CASSWVETVSGNTIYF

j_gene: TRBJ1-2
abundance: -
v_gene: TRBV29-1
d_gene: -
CDR3nt: TGCAGCGTTGGCGACAGGTTCCATGGCTACACCTTC
CDR3aa: CSVGDRFHGYTF

j_gene: TRBJ1-5
abundance: -
v_gene: TRBV2
d_gene: -
CDR3nt: TGTGCCAGCAGTCAAACCTCATGGGGCAATCAGCCCCAGCATTTT
CDR3aa: CASSQTSWGNQPQHF

j_gene: TRBJ2-5
abundance: -
v_gene: TRBV2
d_gene: -
CDR3nt: TGTGCCAGCAGGGACGGGGAGCAGTACTTC
CDR3aa: CASRDGEQYF

j_gene: TRBJ2-1
abundance: -
v_gene: TRBV9
d_gene: -
CDR3nt: TGTGCCAGCAGCCCCCAGGCAGGGGAGGCCTACAATGAGCAGTTCTTC
CDR3aa: CASSPQAGEAYNEQFF

j_gene: TRBJ2-5
abundance: many
v_gene: TRBV7-9
d_gene: TRBD2
CDR3nt: TGTGCCAGCAGCGCCGCGGGGGAAGAGACCCAGTACTTC
CDR3aa: CASSAAGEETQYF

j_gene: TRBJ2-5
abundance: many
v_gene: TRBV20-1
d_gene: -
CDR3nt: TGCAGTGCTAGTGAACAGCAAGAGACCCAGTACTTC
CDR3aa: CSASEQQETQYF

j_gene: TRBJ2-3
abundance: once
v_gene: TRBV3-1
d_gene: -
CDR3nt: TGTGCCAGCGGCCAAGGGTTAGCAGGAGTAGATACGCAGTATTTT
CDR3aa: CASGQGLAGVDTQYF

j_gene: TRBJ2-5
abundance: -
v_gene: TRBV7-2
d_gene: TRBD2
CDR3nt: TGTGCCAGCATTCCGGGGGGGCCCGAGACCCAGTACTTC
CDR3aa: CASIPGGPETQYF

j_gene: TRBJ1-3
abundance: many
v_gene: TRBV2
d_gene: -
CDR3nt: TGTGCCAGCCTTCCACACTCTGGAAACACCATATATTTT
CDR3aa: CASLPHSGNTIYF

j_gene: TRBJ1-1
abundance: many
v_gene: TRBV6-5
d_gene: -
CDR3nt: TGTGCCAGCAGTTACGGGTCAGACACTGAAGCTTTCTTT
CDR3aa: CASSYGSDTEAFF

j_gene: TRBJ2-7
abundance: -
v_gene: TRBV7-9
d_gene: -
CDR3nt: TGTGCCAGCAGCTTAAAGAGTGGGGCGGAAGCCTACGAGCAGTACTTC
CDR3aa: CASSLKSGAEAYEQYF

j_gene: TRBJ2-1
abundance: many
v_gene: TRBV10-1
d_gene: TRBD2
CDR3nt: TGCGCCAGCAGGGGAGGGATCTACAATGAGCAGTTCTTC
CDR3aa: CASRGGIYNEQFF

j_gene: TRBJ2-2
abundance: -
v_gene: TRBV2
d_gene: -
CDR3nt: TGTGCCAGCAGTAAGGCAGGGAAGTCCGGGGAGCTGTTTTTT
CDR3aa: CASSKAGKSGELFF

j_gene: TRBJ1-2
abundance: -
v_gene: TRBV15
d_gene: TRBD1
CDR3nt: TGTGCCACCAGCCCCTCCAGGACAGGGTATGGCTACACCTTC
CDR3aa: CATSPSRTGYGYTF

j_gene: TRBJ2-1
abundance: -
v_gene: TRBV20-1
d_gene: -
CDR3nt: TGCAGTGCTTACACCGGCAATGAGCAGTTCTTC
CDR3aa: CSAYTGNEQFF

j_gene: TRBJ2-1
abundance: -
v_gene: TRBV7-2
d_gene: -
CDR3nt: TGTGCCAGCAGCTTAGAGAGGTACAATGAGCAGTTCTTC
CDR3aa: CASSLERYNEQFF

j_gene: TRBJ2-1
abundance: many
v_gene: TRBV20-1
d_gene: -
CDR3nt: TGCAGTGCAAGCTCAGCGGGTGCTGAGCAGTTCTTC
CDR3aa: CSASSAGAEQFF

j_gene: TRBJ2-7
abundance: many
v_gene: TRBV19
d_gene: -
CDR3nt: TGTGCCAGTCGCCCCCCAGCTCCCGGGGGCCAGGAGCAGTACTTC
CDR3aa: CASRPPAPGGQEQYF

j_gene: TRBJ2-7
abundance: -
v_gene: TRBV10-3
d_gene: TRBD2
CDR3nt: TGTGCCACTCTTAGCGGGACTAGCATGGAGCAGTACTTC
CDR3aa: CATLSGTSMEQYF

j_gene: TRBJ1-6
abundance: once
v_gene: TRBV10-3
d_gene: -
CDR3nt: TGTGCCATCAGCTCGACCGGGAGCTCCTATAATTCACCCCTCCACTTT
CDR3aa: CAISSTGSSYNSPLHF

j_gene: TRBJ1-2
abundance: -
v_gene: TRBV7-6
d_gene: TRBD1
CDR3nt: TGTGCCAGCAGCACCGGGACAGGGGACTATGGCTACACCTTC
CDR3aa: CASSTGTGDYGYTF

j_gene: TRBJ1-3
abundance: -
v_gene: TRBV11-2
d_gene: -
CDR3nt: TGTGCCAGCAGCTTTCACCCCGACAGCTTTGGAGACACCATATATTTT
CDR3aa: CASSFHPDSFGDTIYF

j_gene: TRBJ1-5
abundance: -
v_gene: TRBV19
d_gene: TRBD1
CDR3nt: TGTGCCAGTAGTGAGGGGACAGGGGATCAGCCCCAGCATTTT
CDR3aa: CASSEGTGDQPQHF

j_gene: TRBJ2-2
abundance: few
v_gene: TRBV20-1
d_gene: -
CDR3nt: TGCAGCGTAGGGCGCTCCGGGGAGCTGTTTTTT
CDR3aa: CSVGRSGELFF

j_gene: TRBJ1-4
abundance: -
v_gene: TRBV10-3
d_gene: -
CDR3nt: TGTGCCAGCAGTGAGAACAGGGATTTAAAACTGTTTTTT
CDR3aa: CASSENRDLKLFF

j_gene: TRBJ1-2
abundance: few
v_gene: TRBV5-6
d_gene: -
CDR3nt: TGTGCCAGCAGCCCACAGGACAGTTACGGCTACACCTTC
CDR3aa: CASSPQDSYGYTF

j_gene: TRBJ1-3
abundance: many
v_gene: TRBV19
d_gene: -
CDR3nt: TGTGCCAGTAGACCATCCAGTAGTGGAAACACCATATATTTT
CDR3aa: CASRPSSSGNTIYF

j_gene: TRBJ1-6
abundance: -
v_gene: TRBV6-1
d_gene: -
CDR3nt: TGTGCCAGCAGTGAATCTACTAATTCACCCCTCCACTTT
CDR3aa: CASSESTNSPLHF

j_gene: TRBJ2-3
abundance: many
v_gene: TRBV2
d_gene: -
CDR3nt: TGTGCCAGCATCCGGTCTTACACAGATACGCAGTATTTT
CDR3aa: CASIRSYTDTQYF

j_gene: TRBJ2-2
abundance: -
v_gene: TRBV2
d_gene: -
CDR3nt: TGTGCCAGCACCGGGGGTTACGGGACGGGCGGGACCGGGGAGCTGTTTTTT
CDR3aa: CASTGGYGTGGTGELFF

j_gene: TRBJ2-1
abundance: many
v_gene: TRBV29-1
d_gene: -
CDR3nt: TGCAGCGTTATGAGCTCCTACAATGAGCAGTTCTTC
CDR3aa: CSVMSSYNEQFF

j_gene: TRBJ2-3
abundance: -
v_gene: TRBV20-1
d_gene: TRBD2
CDR3nt: TGCAGTGCTAGAGATCGTCGGCGGGGGGGGGATACGCAGTATTTT
CDR3aa: CSARDRRRGGDTQYF

j_gene: TRBJ1-5
abundance: few
v_gene: TRBV4-1
d_gene: -
CDR3nt: TGCGCCAGCAGCCCCCTGGGGCTAGTCAATCAGCCCCAGCATTTT
CDR3aa: CASSPLGLVNQPQHF

j_gene: TRBJ2-7
abundance: few
v_gene: TRBV6-1
d_gene: TRBD1
CDR3nt: TGTGCCAGCAGTACAACGAGGGGACAGGTGTTAGACGAGCAGTACTTC
CDR3aa: CASSTTRGQVLDEQYF

j_gene: TRBJ1-1
abundance: few
v_gene: TRBV9
d_gene: TRBD1
CDR3nt: TGTGCCAGCAGCGTAGAGTTCCAGGGGGCGAACACTGAAGCTTTCTTT
CDR3aa: CASSVEFQGANTEAFF

j_gene: TRBJ1-2
abundance: -
v_gene: TRBV27
d_gene: -
CDR3nt: TGTGCCAGCAGTCTAGACAGGACAGTCGGCTACACCTTC
CDR3aa: CASSLDRTVGYTF

j_gene: TRBJ1-5
abundance: -
v_gene: TRBV25-1
d_gene: -
CDR3nt: TGTGCCAGCAGCCAAGATCTTGGGAGGCAGCCCCAGCATTTT
CDR3aa: CASSQDLGRQPQHF